Below, 31 T cell receptor beta chains from the same sample are listed, as sequenced in a study of blood T cells in healthy people across ages (dated by TCRdb to about 2015). Library prep was done by 5' RACE. TCRdb lists the instrument as Illumina HiSeq 2500. A second PCR of roughly 7 to 11 cycles was performed with a sample-barcoded 5' primer and a J-beta primer mix. The public reads were reanalyzed by TCRdb: fastp trimming at Q25, MiXCR alignment, in-frame beta chains only. Identical CDR3 proteins give one entry, which carries the most common genes and DNA. For this sample the table gives some 920,000 distinct CDR3 sequences, of which about 53% were detected only once. The ten largest account for over 20% of the sample. Sequencing was carried out using blood. Source of these receptors: a woman aged 55-70 years in good health.

The V gene is TRBV15, the J gene TRBJ2-7, with 7 bases lining up with TRBD1. The CDR3 length is 16 residues. Per the germline V gene, CDR1 is LNHNV and CDR2 is YYDKDF (reference sequence). The J segment lost 2 bases and the V segment lost 5 bases, leaving 12 bases of the junction unmatched. The CDR3 region has the DNA TGTGCCACCAGCGGGGGAAGCCGGGACAGAACCTACGAGCAGTACTTC. Protein: CATSGGSRDRTYEQYF.

The V and J genes are TRBV10-3 and TRBJ2-5; TRBD1 aligns across 10 bases. The CDR3 totals 15 residues. Germline-derived CDR1 and CDR2 are ENHRY and SYGVKD. The ends lost 2 bases at V and 3 bases at J; junction bases unmatched: 3. The DNA of the CDR3 is TGTGCCATCAGTGAGGGGGGACAGGGGAAAGAGACCCAGTACTTC. This gives the protein CAISEGGQGKETQYF.

J is TRBJ2-6 and V is TRBV6-2 or TRBV6-3; 9 positions agree with TRBD2. J lost 3 bases, V lost 6 bases, and 6 bases had no gene match. The CDR3 is made up of 16 amino acids. Looked up from germline, CDR1 is MNHEY and CDR2 is SVGEGT. The CDR3 bases are TGTGCCAGCAGGGTAGCGGGAGCTTATGGGGCCAACGTCCTGACTTTC. This encodes CASRVAGAYGANVLTF.

This clonotype was counted a single time. The rearrangement links TRBV5-1 to TRBJ2-6; TRBD1 matches 7 bases. J gave up 3 bases and V 6 bases, and 12 bases lay outside the gene matches. Looked up from germline, CDR1 is SGHRS and CDR2 is YFSETQ. The CDR3 covers 17 residues. CDR3 nucleotides: TGCGCCAGCACTCGAGACAGGGAAAGCTTTGGGGCCAACGTCCTGACTTTC. It codes for CASTRDRESFGANVLTF. The full variable domain, completed using reference TRBV5-1 and TRBJ2-6, is KAGVTQTPRYLIKTRGQQVTLSCSPISGHRSVSWYQQTPGQGLQFLFEYFSETQRNKGNFPGRFSGRQFSNSRSEMNVSTLELGDSALYLCASTRDRESFGANVLTFGAGSRLTVL.

The V and J genes are TRBV10-3 and TRBJ2-1, with D perhaps matching TRBD1 (7 bases). CDR3 size: 16 residues. The V gene lost 6 bases and the J gene lost 0 bases, with 15 bases spanning the gap. Germline V gene lookup returns CDR1 ENHRY and CDR2 SYGVKD. CDR3 DNA sequence: TGTGCCATCAGGCCAGGGGGAGGAGACTCCTACAATGAGCAGTTCTTC. It codes for CAIRPGGGDSYNEQFF.

The chain employs TRBV28 and TRBJ1-2; D is uncertain. Germline V gene lookup returns CDR1 MDHEN and CDR2 SYDVKM. This CDR3 has 15 residues. The V gene lost 4 bases and the J gene lost 7 bases, with 19 bases spanning the gap. The CDR3 reads CASSSPNSGVGGYTF. CDR3 coding DNA: TGTGCCAGCAGTTCCCCAAACTCCGGGGTTGGTGGCTACACCTTC.

The V gene is TRBV20-1, the J gene TRBJ2-1, with D perhaps TRBD2 (6 bases). V was trimmed by 8 bases and J by 2 bases, leaving 13 bases between them. This CDR3 has 13 amino acids. CDR1 and CDR2 from the germline V gene are DFQATT and SNEGSKA (reference sequence). The CDR3: CSSRRGTYNEQFF. The DNA of the CDR3 is TGCAGTTCAAGGCGGGGAACCTACAATGAGCAGTTCTTC.

J is TRBJ2-7 and V is TRBV20-1, with D possibly being TRBD2 (6 bases). The DNA end is a closer match to TRBJ2-5, so the J assignment may be wrong. Germline V CDR1 and CDR2: DFQATT, SNEGSKA (reference sequence). The CDR3 sequence is 14 residues long. In nucleotides, the CDR3 is TGCAGTGCCTTAACCCGACTAGTCGGAGAGACCCAGTACTTC. Protein product: CSALTRLVGETQYF.

This clonotype was detected a few times. The chain joins TRBV5-1 to TRBJ2-1, with TRBD1 as a possible D gene (6 bases). The CDR3 runs to 15 residues. The V end was cut by 4 bases, the J end by 1 base, with 12 bases between. Germline values: CDR1 SGHRS, CDR2 YFSETQ. The CDR3 DNA sequence: TGCGCCAGCAGCCCGACCCAGGGGTCCTACAATGAGCAGTTCTTC. It yields the protein CASSPTQGSYNEQFF. Full variable domain (missing parts from reference TRBV5-1 and TRBJ2-1): KAGVTQTPRYLIKTRGQQVTLSCSPISGHRSVSWYQQTPGQGLQFLFEYFSETQRNKGNFPGRFSGRQFSNSRSEMNVSTLELGDSALYLCASSPTQGSYNEQFFGPGTRLTVL.

This clonotype was counted only a few times. The genes are TRBV7-8 and TRBJ2-7; 9 bases are a match to TRBD2. The CDR3 totals 17 residues. After removal of 5 bases from V and 5 bases from J, the junction contained 16 bases not matched to a gene. CDR1 and CDR2 (germline): SGHVS, FQNEAQ. CDR3 DNA sequence: TGTGCCAGCAGCGCAGGTCTTAGCCTAGCGGGACGCAACGAGCAGTACTTC. Its protein product is CASSAGLSLAGRNEQYF.

The V call is TRBV3-1, the J call TRBJ1-2; D is perhaps TRBD1 (5 bases). This CDR3 has 13 amino acids. Germline V gene lookup returns CDR1 LGHDT and CDR2 YNNKEL (reference sequence). V dropped 4 bases and J dropped 6 bases, with 12 bases sitting between them. CDR3 in amino acids: CASSLYSGDGYTF. DNA of the CDR3: TGTGCCAGCAGCCTTTACTCGGGGGATGGCTACACCTTC.

This clonotype has just a few counts. This chain links TRBV7-2 with TRBJ1-5, with no clear D. V dropped 5 bases and J dropped 9 bases, with 14 bases sitting between them. CDR3 length equals 13 residues. CDR1 and CDR2 (germline): SGHTA, FQGNSA. The CDR3 region is CASSPQFDTPQHF. Written as DNA, the CDR3 is TGTGCCAGCAGCCCCCAATTCGATACGCCCCAGCATTTT.

V gene TRBV12-3 or TRBV12-4 combines with J gene TRBJ2-1; D perhaps matches TRBD2 (5 bases). There are 14 residues in the CDR3. Deletions cut 3 bases from V and 8 bases from J, with 14 bases between. In DNA, the CDR3 is TGTGCCAGCAGTTTGGCTGACCCCGGGGATGAGCAGTTCTTC. Translation: CASSLADPGDEQFF.

The rearrangement links TRBV20-1 to TRBJ2-1; TRBD2 matches at 8 bases. The CDR3 has 13 residues. Germline values: CDR1 DFQATT, CDR2 SNEGSKA (reference sequence). J gave up 9 bases and V 7 bases, and 11 bases lay outside the gene matches. The CDR3 nucleotides are TGCAGTGAGGTACTAGCGGCCCGAAGTGAGCAGTTCTTC. This codes for CSEVLAARSEQFF.

The J gene is TRBJ1-5, the V gene TRBV27; D possibly corresponds to TRBD1 (5 bases). The CDR3 totals 16 residues. V gave up 5 bases and J gave up 7 bases, with 21 bases separating them. Germline V lookup: CDR1 MNHEY, CDR2 SMNVEV (reference sequence). CDR3 sequence reads: CASSPQGVRGSQPQHF. DNA of the CDR3: TGTGCCAGCAGTCCGCAGGGAGTACGTGGTAGCCAGCCCCAGCATTTT.

The chain couples TRBV5-5 to TRBJ2-4; D not certain. TRBJ2-7 explains the end of the DNA better; the J call may be wrong. This CDR3 is 15 amino acids long. Germline V gives CDR1 SGHKS, CDR2 YYEKEE (reference sequence). The CDR3 sequence: CASIPDFGGTYEQYF. CDR3 in DNA: TGTGCCAGCATCCCTGATTTTGGCGGCACCTACGAGCAGTACTTC.

The J gene is TRBJ1-1, the V gene TRBV4-3, with 9 positions matching TRBD1. CDR1 LGHNA and CDR2 YSLEER come from the germline V gene. J was trimmed by 3 bases and V by 7 bases; bases with no gene match: 21. This CDR3 region has 19 residues. The CDR3, as DNA: TGCGCCAGCACCCGAACGCCGGGACAGGGTTCGGGGGGGGACACTGAAGCTTTCTTT. Its protein is CASTRTPGQGSGGDTEAFF.

The chain couples TRBV27 to TRBJ2-7; the match to TRBD2 covers 12 bases. Trimming at V came to 2 bases and at J to 3 bases, leaving 5 bases not matched to a gene. CDR3 length: 16 amino acids. Germline V gene sequence: CDR1 MNHEY, CDR2 SMNVEV (reference sequence). CDR3 loop: CASSLRGTSGLYEQYF. The CDR3 nucleotides read TGTGCCAGCAGTTTAAGGGGGACTAGCGGGCTCTACGAGCAGTACTTC.

This chain links TRBV28 with TRBJ2-5; maybe TRBD1 (5 bases). Trimming took 7 bases from V and 5 from J, leaving 11 bases between them. The germline V gene has CDR1 MDHEN and CDR2 SYDVKM. This CDR3 comprises 12 residues. For the CDR3, the DNA is TGTGCCAGCAACCCAGGGTGGGAGACCCAGTACTTC. Translating gives CASNPGWETQYF.

The rearrangement links TRBV24-1 to TRBJ2-3; 7 nucleotides line up with TRBD2. The CDR3 runs 16 residues. Per germline, CDR1 KGHDR and CDR2 SFDVKD. After removal of 5 bases from V and 2 bases from J, the junction contained 9 bases not matched to a gene. The DNA for the CDR3 is TGTGCCACCAGTGGCCAATCTAGCGGAGCCACAGATACGCAGTATTTT. It encodes CATSGQSSGATDTQYF.

The gene calls are TRBV9 and TRBJ2-5; D is possibly TRBD2 (5 bases). Trimming took 0 bases from V and 5 from J, leaving 8 bases between them. CDR3 length equals 13 residues. CDR1 is SGDLS and CDR2 is YYNGEE in the germline V gene. CDR3 amino acids: CASSVVREETQYF. The CDR3 DNA follows: TGTGCCAGCAGCGTAGTGAGGGAGGAGACCCAGTACTTC.

About this clonotype itself: The junction departs from germline at one end; a sequencing error may be responsible. The chain recombines TRBV11-1 with TRBJ1-2; 7 nucleotides align to TRBD1. The CDR3 sequence is 13 residues long. CDR1 SGHAT and CDR2 FQDESV come from the germline V gene (reference sequence). As DNA, the CDR3 is TGTGCCCGCAGCCTCGACAGGGCTTATGGCTACACCTTC. Its translation is CARSLDRAYGYTF.

There are a few counts of this clonotype. The DNA for the CDR3 is TGTGCCATCAGTGACTGGGCCGATAGGGATGAAGCTTTCTTT. Its protein is CAISDWADRDEAFF. The V call is TRBV10-3, the J call TRBJ1-1, with no clear D. The V gene lost 3 bases and the J gene lost 7 bases, with 15 bases spanning the gap. The V gene's germline CDR1 is ENHRY and CDR2 SYGVKD. The CDR3 spans 14 residues.

Only a few counts were recorded for this clonotype. The rearrangement uses TRBV29-1 and TRBJ2-1, with 9 bases that match TRBD1. Germline V gene lookup returns CDR1 SQVTM and CDR2 ANQGSEA. Trimming at V came to 6 bases and at J to 7 bases, leaving 7 bases not matched to a gene. The CDR3 length is 13 residues. The CDR3 loop is CSVRDRVGNEQFF. DNA for the CDR3: TGCAGCGTCCGGGACAGGGTTGGGAATGAGCAGTTCTTC.

In this sample, this clonotype turned up a few times. This chain connects TRBV6-2 or TRBV6-3 to TRBJ2-7; D gene uncertain. V dropped 2 bases and J dropped 4 bases, with 6 bases sitting between them. The CDR3 consists of 12 residues. CDR1 is MNHEY and CDR2 is SVGEGT in the germline V gene. CDR3 amino acids: CASSYKNYEQYF. The CDR3 region has the DNA TGTGCCAGCAGTTACAAGAATTACGAGCAGTACTTC.

The table lists this clonotype with a few counts. The chain links TRBV3-1 to TRBJ1-4, with TRBD1 as a possible D gene (5 bases). Germline loops: CDR1 LGHDT, CDR2 YNNKEL (reference sequence). V shed 4 bases and J shed 5 bases, with 11 bases lying between them. The CDR3 totals 14 residues. The CDR3 protein is CASSLKHRNEKLFF. The CDR3 coding sequence is TGTGCCAGCAGCCTAAAACACAGGAATGAAAAACTGTTTTTT.

The chain uses TRBV4-1 and TRBJ1-2, with unresolved D. The CDR3 covers 16 residues. Per germline, CDR1 MGHRA and CDR2 YSYEKL. V lost 1 base to trimming and J lost 2 bases, with 14 bases between them. CDR3 sequence reads: CASSQARGSANYGYTF. The CDR3 DNA reads as TGCGCCAGCAGCCAAGCTAGAGGTTCGGCAAACTATGGCTACACCTTC.

This clonotype appeared a few times. Written as DNA, the CDR3 is TGTGCCAGCAGTTTAAAGGAGCCCCCCCTCGAGCAGTACTTC. Protein: CASSLKEPPLEQYF. The gene calls are TRBV27 and TRBJ2-7; no clear D. Trimming took 2 bases from V and 6 from J, leaving 14 bases between them. From germline, CDR1 is MNHEY and CDR2 SMNVEV (reference sequence). This CDR3 contains 14 residues.

The chain joins TRBV28 to TRBJ2-3; tentatively, D is TRBD1 or TRBD2 (5 bases each). V was pared by 6 bases and J by 8 bases, with 12 bases between. The CDR3 extends over 12 amino acids. In germline, CDR1 is MDHEN, CDR2 SYDVKM. CDR3 DNA sequence: TGTGCCAGCAGGTGGGGGTTTAGTACGCAGTATTTT. Its translation is CASRWGFSTQYF.

This clonotype was observed a few times. The DNA of the CDR3 is TGCAGTGCTAGATATTCGGGTGAGCAGTTCTTC. Encoded protein: CSARYSGEQFF. The J gene is TRBJ2-1, the V gene TRBV20-1; D gene uncertain. The CDR3 extends over 11 amino acids. V was pared by 2 bases and J by 9 bases, with 8 bases between. Per germline, CDR1 DFQATT and CDR2 SNEGSKA (reference sequence).

A few counts support this clonotype. The chain carries TRBV20-1 and TRBJ1-6; no reliable D call. V lost 5 bases and J lost 6, with 14 bases in between. Germline V gene sequence: CDR1 DFQATT, CDR2 SNEGSKA (reference sequence). There are 14 residues in the CDR3. CDR3 amino acids: CSAVGLLANSPLHF. DNA of the CDR3: TGCAGTGCTGTCGGCCTCCTGGCTAATTCACCCCTCCACTTT.